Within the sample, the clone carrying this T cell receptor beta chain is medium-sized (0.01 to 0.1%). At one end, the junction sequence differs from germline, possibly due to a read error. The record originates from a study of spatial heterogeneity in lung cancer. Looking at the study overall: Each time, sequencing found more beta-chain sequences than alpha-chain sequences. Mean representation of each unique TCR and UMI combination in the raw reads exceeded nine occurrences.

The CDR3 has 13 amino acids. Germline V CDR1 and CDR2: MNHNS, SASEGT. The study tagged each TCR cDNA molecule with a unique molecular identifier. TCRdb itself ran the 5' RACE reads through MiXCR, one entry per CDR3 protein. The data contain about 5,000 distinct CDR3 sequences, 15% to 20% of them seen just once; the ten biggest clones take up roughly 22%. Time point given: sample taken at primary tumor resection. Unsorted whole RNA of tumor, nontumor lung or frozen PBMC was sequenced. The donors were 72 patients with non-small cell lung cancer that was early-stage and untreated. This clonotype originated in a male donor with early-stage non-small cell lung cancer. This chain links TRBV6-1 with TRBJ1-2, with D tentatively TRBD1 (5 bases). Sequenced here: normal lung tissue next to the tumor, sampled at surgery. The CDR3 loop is CASSATSYFGTPF. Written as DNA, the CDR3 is TGTGCCAGCAGTGCGACGTCCTACTTCGGGACGCCCTTC.